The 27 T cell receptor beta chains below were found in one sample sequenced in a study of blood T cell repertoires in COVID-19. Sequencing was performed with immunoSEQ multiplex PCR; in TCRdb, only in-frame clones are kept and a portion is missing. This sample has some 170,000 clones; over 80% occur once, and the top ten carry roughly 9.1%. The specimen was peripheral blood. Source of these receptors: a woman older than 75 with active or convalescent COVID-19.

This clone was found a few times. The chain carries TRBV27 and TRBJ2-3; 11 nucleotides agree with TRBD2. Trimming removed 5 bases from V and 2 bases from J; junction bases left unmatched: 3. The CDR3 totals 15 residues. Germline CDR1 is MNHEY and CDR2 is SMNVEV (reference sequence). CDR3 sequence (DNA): TGTGCCAGCAGTCTGGGACTAGCGGTCACAGATACGCAGTATTTT. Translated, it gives CASSLGLAVTDTQYF.

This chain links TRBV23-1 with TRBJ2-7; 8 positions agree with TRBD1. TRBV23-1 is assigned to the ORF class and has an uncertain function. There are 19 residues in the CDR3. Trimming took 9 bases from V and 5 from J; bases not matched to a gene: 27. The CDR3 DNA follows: TGCGCCAGAAAAAGTAGCACGGATTCCAGATCAACAGGGGGACACGAGCAGTACTTC. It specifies CARKSSTDSRSTGGHEQYF.

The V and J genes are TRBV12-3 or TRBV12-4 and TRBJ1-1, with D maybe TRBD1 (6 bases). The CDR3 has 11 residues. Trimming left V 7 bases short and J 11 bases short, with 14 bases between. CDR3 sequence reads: CASNQGFEAFF. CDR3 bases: TGTGCCAGCAATCAGGGGTTTGAGGCTTTCTTT.

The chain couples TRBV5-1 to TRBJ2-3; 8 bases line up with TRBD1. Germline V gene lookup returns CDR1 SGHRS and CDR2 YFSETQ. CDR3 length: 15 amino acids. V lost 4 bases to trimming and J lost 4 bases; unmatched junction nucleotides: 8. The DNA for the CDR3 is TGCGCCAGCAGCCACGGACAGGGTGGTTCAGATACGCAGTATTTT. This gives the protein CASSHGQGGSDTQYF.

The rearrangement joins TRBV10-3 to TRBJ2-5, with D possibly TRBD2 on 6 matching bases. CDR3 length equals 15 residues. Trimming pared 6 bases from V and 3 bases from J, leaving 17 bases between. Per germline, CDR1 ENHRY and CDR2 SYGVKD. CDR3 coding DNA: TGTGCCATCAGCAAGACGGGGGAGGTAGAAGAGACCCAGTACTTC. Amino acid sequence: CAISKTGEVEETQYF.

CDR3 bases: TGTGCCAGCCGCTGGGACAGGGGGTCGTACGAGCAGTACTTC. Translation: CASRWDRGSYEQYF. V usage is TRBV7-2 and J usage is TRBJ2-7; 11 bases agree with TRBD1. Unmatched junction bases numbered 7, after V lost 8 bases and J lost 4 bases. Germline assignment: CDR1 SGHTA and CDR2 FQGNSA. The length of the CDR3 is 14 residues.

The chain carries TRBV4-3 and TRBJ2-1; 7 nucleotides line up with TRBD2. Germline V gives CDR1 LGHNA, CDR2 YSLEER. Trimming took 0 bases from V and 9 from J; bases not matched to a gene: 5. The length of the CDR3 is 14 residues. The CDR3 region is CASSQEWTSGEQFF. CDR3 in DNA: TGCGCCAGCAGCCAAGAATGGACTAGTGGTGAGCAGTTCTTC.

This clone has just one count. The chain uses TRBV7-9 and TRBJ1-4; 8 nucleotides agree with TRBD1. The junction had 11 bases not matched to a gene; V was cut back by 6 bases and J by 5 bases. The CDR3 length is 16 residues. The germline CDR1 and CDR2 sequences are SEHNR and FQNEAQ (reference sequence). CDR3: CASRPLPTGENEKLFF. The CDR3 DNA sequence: TGTGCCAGCAGACCCCTGCCGACAGGGGAAAATGAAAAACTGTTTTTT.

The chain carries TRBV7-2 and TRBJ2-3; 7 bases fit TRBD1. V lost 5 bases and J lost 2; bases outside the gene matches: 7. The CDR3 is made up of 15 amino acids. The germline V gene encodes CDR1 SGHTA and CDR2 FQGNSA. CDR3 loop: CASSLRKGATDTQYF. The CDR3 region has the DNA TGTGCCAGCAGCCTAAGAAAGGGGGCCACAGATACGCAGTATTTT.

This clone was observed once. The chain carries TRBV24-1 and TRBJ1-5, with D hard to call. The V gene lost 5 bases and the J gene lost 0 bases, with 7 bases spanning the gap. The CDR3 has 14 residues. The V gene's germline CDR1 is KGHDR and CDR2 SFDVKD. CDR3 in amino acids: CATSGPLSNQPQHF. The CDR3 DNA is TGTGCCACCAGTGGGCCTCTTAGCAATCAGCCCCAGCATTTT.

The chain's CDR3 is CASSIVGTGDQPQHF. The CDR3 DNA reads as TGTGCCAGTAGTATAGTAGGGACAGGGGATCAGCCCCAGCATTTT. The rearrangement joins TRBV19 to TRBJ1-5; 10 bases map to TRBD1. Germline V lookup: CDR1 LNHDA, CDR2 SQIVND (reference sequence). The ends lost 1 base at V and 5 bases at J; junction bases unmatched: 2. The CDR3 has 15 residues.

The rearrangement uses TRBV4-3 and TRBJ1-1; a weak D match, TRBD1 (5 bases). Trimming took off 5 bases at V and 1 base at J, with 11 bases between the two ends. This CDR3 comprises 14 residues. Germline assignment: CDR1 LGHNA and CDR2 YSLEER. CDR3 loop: CASSSGGGNTEAFF. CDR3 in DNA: TGCGCCAGCAGCAGCGGCGGGGGGAACACTGAAGCTTTCTTT.

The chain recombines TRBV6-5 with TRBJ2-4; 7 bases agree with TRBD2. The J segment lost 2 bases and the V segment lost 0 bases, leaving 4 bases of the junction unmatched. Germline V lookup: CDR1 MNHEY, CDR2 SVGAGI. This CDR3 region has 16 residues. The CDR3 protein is CASSYSGGGPKNIQYF. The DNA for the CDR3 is TGTGCCAGCAGTTACTCTGGGGGGGGACCCAAAAACATTCAGTACTTC.

CDR3 loop: CASSSLDRAEQYF. CDR3 nucleotides: TGTGCCAGCAGCTCCTTAGACAGGGCCGAGCAGTACTTC. The chain couples TRBV11-2 to TRBJ2-7; 7 positions agree with TRBD1. The germline V gene encodes CDR1 SGHAT and CDR2 FQNNGV. The CDR3 loop spans 13 amino acids. V shed 4 bases and J 6 bases; nucleotides not matched to a gene: 6.

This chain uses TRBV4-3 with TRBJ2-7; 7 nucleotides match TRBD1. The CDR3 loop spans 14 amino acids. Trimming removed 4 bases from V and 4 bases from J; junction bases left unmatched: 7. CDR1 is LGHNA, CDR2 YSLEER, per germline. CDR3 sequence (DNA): TGCGCCAGCAGCCCGACAGGGTCCGTATACGAGCAGTACTTC. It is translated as CASSPTGSVYEQYF.

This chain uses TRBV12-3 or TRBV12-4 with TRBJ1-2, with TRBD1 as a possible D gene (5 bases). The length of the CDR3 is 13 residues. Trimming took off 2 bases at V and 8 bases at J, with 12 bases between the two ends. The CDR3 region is CASSLSTDKGYTF. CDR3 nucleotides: TGTGCCAGCAGTTTATCCACGGACAAGGGCTACACCTTC.

The CDR3 nucleotides read TGTGCCAGCACCGTGGGACAGGGTTGGTACGAGCAGTACTTC. Protein sequence: CASTVGQGWYEQYF. The chain recombines TRBV7-2 with TRBJ2-7, with 9 bases identical to TRBD1. The CDR3 has 14 amino acids. In germline, CDR1 is SGHTA, CDR2 FQGNSA. The V gene end was trimmed by 7 bases and the J gene end by 4 bases; junction bases not matched to a gene: 8.

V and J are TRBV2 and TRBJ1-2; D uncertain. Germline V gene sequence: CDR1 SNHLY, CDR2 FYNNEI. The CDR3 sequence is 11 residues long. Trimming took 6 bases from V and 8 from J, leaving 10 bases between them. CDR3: CASSMAGGYTF. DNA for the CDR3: TGTGCCAGCAGCATGGCAGGAGGCTACACCTTC.

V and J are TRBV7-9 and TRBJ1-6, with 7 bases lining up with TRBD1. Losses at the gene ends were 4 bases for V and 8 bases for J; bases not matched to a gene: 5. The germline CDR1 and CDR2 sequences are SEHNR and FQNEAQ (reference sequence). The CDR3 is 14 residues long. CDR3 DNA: TGTGCCAGCAGCTCCGGGACAGCTTATTCACCCCTCCACTTT. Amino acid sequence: CASSSGTAYSPLHF. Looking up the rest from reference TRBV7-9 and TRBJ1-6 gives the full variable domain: DTGVSQNPRHKITKRGQNVTFRCDPISEHNRLYWYRQTLGQGPEFLTYFQNEAQLEKSRLLSDRFSAERPKGSFSTLEIQRTEQGDSAMYLCASSSGTAYSPLHFGNGTRLTVT.

The CDR3 region is CASSLDGRFQETQYF. CDR3 nucleotides: TGCGCCAGCAGCTTGGATGGGCGTTTCCAAGAGACCCAGTACTTC. The V and J genes are TRBV5-1 and TRBJ2-5, with D hard to call. V was cut by 0 bases and J by 1 base, with 10 bases left in between. CDR1 SGHRS and CDR2 YFSETQ come from the germline V gene. CDR3 length equals 15 residues.

In DNA, the CDR3 is TGTGCCAGCTCACCGACACAGGGTCAATCCTATAATTCACCCCTCCACTTT. This codes for CASSPTQGQSYNSPLHF. The V call is TRBV18, the J call TRBJ1-6, with a tentative D call TRBD1 (6 bases). The CDR3 has 17 amino acids. Germline lookup yields CDR1 KGHSH and CDR2 LQKENI. V was clipped by 3 bases and J by 1 base, with 13 bases between them.

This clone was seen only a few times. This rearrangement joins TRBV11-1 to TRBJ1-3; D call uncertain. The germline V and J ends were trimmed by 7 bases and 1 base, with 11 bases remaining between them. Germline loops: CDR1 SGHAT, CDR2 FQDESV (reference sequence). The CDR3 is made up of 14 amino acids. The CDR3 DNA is TGTGCCAGCAAGTACGGAGATTCTGGAAACACCATATATTTT. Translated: CASKYGDSGNTIYF.

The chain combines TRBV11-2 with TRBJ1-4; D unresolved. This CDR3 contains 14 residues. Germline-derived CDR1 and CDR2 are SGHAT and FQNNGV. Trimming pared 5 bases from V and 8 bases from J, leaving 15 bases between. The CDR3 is CASSPIIGGEKLFF. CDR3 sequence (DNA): TGTGCCAGCAGCCCCATTATTGGCGGAGAAAAACTGTTTTTT.

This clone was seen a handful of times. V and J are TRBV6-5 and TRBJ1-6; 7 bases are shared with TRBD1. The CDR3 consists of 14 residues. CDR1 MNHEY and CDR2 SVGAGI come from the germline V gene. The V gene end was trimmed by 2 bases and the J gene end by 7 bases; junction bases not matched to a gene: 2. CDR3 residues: CASSYGTANSPLHF. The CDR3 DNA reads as TGTGCCAGCAGTTACGGGACAGCAAATTCACCCCTCCACTTT.

The chain's CDR3 is CASSFEPGETQYF. The CDR3 DNA sequence: TGTGCCAGCAGCTTCGAACCAGGGGAGACCCAGTACTTC. V and J are TRBV13 and TRBJ2-5; D might be TRBD1 (5 bases). CDR3 length equals 13 residues. Germline-derived CDR1 and CDR2 are PRHDT and FYEKMQ (reference sequence). Trimming removed 3 bases at V and 5 bases at J, with 10 bases between.

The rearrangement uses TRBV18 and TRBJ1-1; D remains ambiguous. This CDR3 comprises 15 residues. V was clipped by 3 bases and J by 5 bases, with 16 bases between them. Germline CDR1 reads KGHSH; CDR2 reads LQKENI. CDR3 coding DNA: TGTGCCAGCTCACCGGCCTCAGAGGGCGCTACTGAAGCTTTCTTT. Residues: CASSPASEGATEAFF.

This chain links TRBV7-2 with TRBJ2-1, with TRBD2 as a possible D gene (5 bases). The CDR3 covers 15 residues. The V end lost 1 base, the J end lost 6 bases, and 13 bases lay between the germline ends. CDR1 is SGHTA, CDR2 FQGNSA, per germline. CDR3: CASSLETGMGNEQFF. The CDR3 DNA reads TGTGCCAGCAGCTTAGAAACCGGGATGGGCAATGAGCAGTTCTTC.